Given below is one T cell receptor (beta chain) in context. Its antigen remains unidentified. The record originates from a study of graft-versus-host responses after intestinal transplantation. Across the study: Each patient got anti-thymocyte globulin induction, then tacrolimus and steroids for roughly 3 years. Study results and limitations: Peak circulating GvH clone levels tracked with early post-transplant HvG declines. The marrow of recipients harbored GvH clones, and ileum or blood showed some of them first.

The protocol was immunoSEQ multiplex PCR, while the TCRdb copy is restricted to in-frame clones and leaves out a portion. Among 130,000 or so clones, about 92% were seen once, and the ten largest hold under 0.2%. CDR3 size: 13 residues. Trimming left V 6 bases short and J 1 base short, with 9 bases between. Germline assignment: CDR1 MRHNA and CDR2 SNTAGT. The receptor comes from a human donor who received an intestinal transplant. Sequenced here: unstimulated CD4+ T cells sorted from spleen or lymph node cells, sampled before intestinal transplant. The rearrangement joins TRBV6-4 to TRBJ1-1; D gene unclear. The CDR3 coding sequence is TGTGCCAGCAGAGCCGGGTCGAACACTGAAGCTTTCTTT. Translated: CASRAGSNTEAFF.